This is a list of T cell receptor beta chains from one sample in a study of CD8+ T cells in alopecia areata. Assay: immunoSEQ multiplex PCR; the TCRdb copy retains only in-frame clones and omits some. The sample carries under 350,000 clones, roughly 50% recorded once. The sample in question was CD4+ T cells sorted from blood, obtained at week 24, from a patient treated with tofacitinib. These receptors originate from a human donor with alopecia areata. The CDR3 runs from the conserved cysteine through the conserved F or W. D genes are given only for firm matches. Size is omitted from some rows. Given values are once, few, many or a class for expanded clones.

cdr3_nt: TGTGCTAGCAGCTTGAGTCGGGGAGAGACCCAGTACTTC; cdr3_aa: CASSLSRGETQYF; clone_size: -; d_call: -; j_call: TRBJ2-5; v_call: TRBV7-7
cdr3_nt: TGTGCCAGCAGCTTACGGGACAACTACGAGCAGTACTTC; cdr3_aa: CASSLRDNYEQYF; clone_size: few; d_call: -; j_call: TRBJ2-7; v_call: TRBV7-2
cdr3_nt: TGTGCCAGCAGCTTACCTTCCGGCAGGGGGACTGAAGCTTTCTTT; cdr3_aa: CASSLPSGRGTEAFF; clone_size: -; d_call: TRBD1; j_call: TRBJ1-1; v_call: TRBV7-9
cdr3_nt: TGTGCCAGTAGCGTACAGGGGGAAGCTTTCTTT; cdr3_aa: CASSVQGEAFF; clone_size: -; d_call: TRBD1; j_call: TRBJ1-1; v_call: TRBV19
cdr3_nt: TGCAGCGTTGAAGGAGCGGGGAGGGGCACAGATACGCAGTATTTT; cdr3_aa: CSVEGAGRGTDTQYF; clone_size: -; d_call: TRBD2; j_call: TRBJ2-3; v_call: TRBV29-1
cdr3_nt: TGTGCCAGCAGGTGGGGACGGACGAACACTGAAGCTTTCTTT; cdr3_aa: CASRWGRTNTEAFF; clone_size: few; d_call: -; j_call: TRBJ1-1; v_call: TRBV5-6
cdr3_nt: TGCGCCAGCAGCTTGGCAGGGGATAACTATGGCTACACCTTC; cdr3_aa: CASSLAGDNYGYTF; clone_size: -; d_call: -; j_call: TRBJ1-2; v_call: TRBV5-1
cdr3_nt: TGTGCCAGCAGCTTTCAATCAGGGCGGTCCCTCAATCAGCCCCAGCATTTT; cdr3_aa: CASSFQSGRSLNQPQHF; clone_size: -; d_call: -; j_call: TRBJ1-5; v_call: TRBV7-9
cdr3_nt: TGTGCCAGCAGTGAAGAACCCCCCCTAGCGGGGGTCGAGCAGTACTTC; cdr3_aa: CASSEEPPLAGVEQYF; clone_size: -; d_call: TRBD2; j_call: TRBJ2-7; v_call: TRBV2
cdr3_nt: TGTGCCAGCAGCGTAGCGGGGAGACCCCGTAGCACAGATACGCAGTATTTT; cdr3_aa: CASSVAGRPRSTDTQYF; clone_size: -; d_call: -; j_call: TRBJ2-3; v_call: TRBV9
cdr3_nt: TGCAGTGCCGGGGGGGGAGAGACCCAGTACTTC; cdr3_aa: CSAGGGETQYF; clone_size: -; d_call: TRBD2; j_call: TRBJ2-5; v_call: TRBV20-1
cdr3_nt: TGTGCCAGCACTCGGGGGACAGCTGGCTACACCTTC; cdr3_aa: CASTRGTAGYTF; clone_size: -; d_call: TRBD1; j_call: TRBJ1-2; v_call: TRBV6-1
cdr3_nt: TGTGCCAGCAGTGAACTCTGGGAATCACCCCTCCACTTT; cdr3_aa: CASSELWESPLHF; clone_size: few; d_call: -; j_call: TRBJ1-6; v_call: TRBV25-1
cdr3_nt: TGCGCCAGCAGTCAAACGCATCCCTATCCTGGGGCCAACGTCCTGACTTTC; cdr3_aa: CASSQTHPYPGANVLTF; clone_size: -; d_call: -; j_call: TRBJ2-6; v_call: TRBV23-1
cdr3_nt: TGTGCCAGCAGTGTAAGCGGGGGGCACTCCTACGAGCAGTACTTC; cdr3_aa: CASSVSGGHSYEQYF; clone_size: -; d_call: TRBD2; j_call: TRBJ2-7; v_call: TRBV6-5
cdr3_nt: TGTGCCAGTGGGGGCAACCGCTACACCTTC; cdr3_aa: CASGGNRYTF; clone_size: once; d_call: -; j_call: TRBJ1-2; v_call: TRBV2
cdr3_nt: TGTGCCAGCAGCTCTGACAGGGGTGACGATACGCAGTATTTT; cdr3_aa: CASSSDRGDDTQYF; clone_size: few; d_call: TRBD1; j_call: TRBJ2-3; v_call: TRBV7-2
cdr3_nt: TGTGCCAGCAGTGAAGCGGGGACGTTTGAAGCTTTCTTT; cdr3_aa: CASSEAGTFEAFF; clone_size: -; d_call: -; j_call: TRBJ1-1; v_call: TRBV2
cdr3_nt: TGCAGCGTTGATAGGGTTCTGAACACTGAAGCTTTCTTT; cdr3_aa: CSVDRVLNTEAFF; clone_size: -; d_call: -; j_call: TRBJ1-1; v_call: TRBV29-1
cdr3_nt: TGTGCCAGCAGCCATACCCGTCCGCGATCCACCGGGGAGCTGTTTTTT; cdr3_aa: CASSHTRPRSTGELFF; clone_size: few; d_call: -; j_call: TRBJ2-2; v_call: TRBV5-6
cdr3_nt: TGCAGCGTTCCGGGGCCCGTTGGGGGTACCGGGGAGCTGTTTTTT; cdr3_aa: CSVPGPVGGTGELFF; clone_size: -; d_call: -; j_call: TRBJ2-2; v_call: TRBV29-1
cdr3_nt: TGTGCCAGCAGCTCCCTAGCGGGGGGGCTGGTGCAGCAGACCCAGTACTTC; cdr3_aa: CASSSLAGGLVQQTQYF; clone_size: few; d_call: TRBD2; j_call: TRBJ2-5; v_call: TRBV7-2